The T cell receptor (beta chain) described here comes from a study of cytomegalovirus exposure and HLA in healthy donors. Study-level findings and limits: A later analysis showed TCR association rates differing by HLA locus, peaking at DRB1 and lowest at HLA-C. Some public TCRs appeared in many individuals, while most sequences were rare. The authors later linked a missense DCLRE1C variant to TCR beta V- and J-gene trimming.

PCR involved 60 Vbeta and 13 Jbeta primers. Profiling relied on immunoSEQ multiplex PCR, and the TCRdb table lists in-frame clones only, not all of them. Its table records 45,000 to 60,000 clones. The CDR3 contains 13 residues. The ends were cut back, 3 bases at V and 11 bases at J, with 19 bases in the middle. The V gene's germline CDR1 is SQVTM and CDR2 ANQGSEA. About this clone itself: The antigen remains undetermined.

Sample: PBMCs. This receptor was taken from a male donor in good health and CMV-seronegative. This sequence joins TRBV29-1 and TRBJ1-1; no firm D call. The CDR3 reads CSVERSSGGIAFF. As DNA, the CDR3 is TGCAGCGTTGAGAGAAGCTCAGGAGGAATTGCTTTCTTT.